The entry below gives a single T cell receptor (beta chain) sequence along with its context. Its antigen is not yet known. Base-call qualities are not available, and no considerably larger clone is one nucleotide away. Sequencing relied on an Illumina HiSeq 2500. First-strand cDNA was synthesized using Superscript III and a set of TRAV- and TRBV-specific primers, so that both TCRalpha and TCRbeta chains were covered. TCRs were amplified for approximately 20 PCR cycles with Phusion, using a constant-region primer paired with the adapter attached to the V primers. Amplification of the isolated mRNA was done with the MessageAmp II aRNA Amplification Kit, which involved a roughly 15-hour in vitro transcription at 37 degrees C. The Dynabeads mRNA DIRECT Purification Kit was used to isolate mRNA for TCR sequencing. Indexed Illumina adapters were added in a second Phusion PCR of around 27 cycles, and the PCR products were purified with AMPure XP beads. As for how the authors treated the data: Custom Perl scripts pooled TCR sequences encoding the same protein, removed out-of-frame sequences and computed each clonotype's abundance. TCR sequences supported by only a single read were excluded from analysis. Repertoire metrics included Shannon entropy, Gini index, clonality, richness, and frequency of TCRs shared between repertoires. Clones were called with MiXCR by TCRdb after fastp trimmed the public reads at Q25, and only in-frame beta chains were retained. Identical CDR3 proteins give one entry, which carries the most common genes and DNA. These V and J calls originate from TCRdb's pipeline instead of the authors' own analysis. This sample gives about 97,000 distinct CDR3 sequences in total; around 20% of them show up just once. About 4% of the sample goes to the ten largest clones.

Taken from the germline V gene, the CDR1 and CDR2 loops are SGHTA and FQGNSA. Taken from cysteine to phenylalanine, the CDR3 has 14 residues. Only the CDR3 part of the read is kept: 42 bases, read in frame from the first base. Trimming leaves V shorter by 7 bases and J shorter by 8 bases, with the junction holding 7 bases beyond the gene matches. This sample was taken from a study of low-dose radiotherapy and immunotherapy resistance in tumors (dated by TCRdb to between 2021 and 2024). At the level of the whole study: In Cohort 1, 0.5 Gy per fraction was delivered every 2 weeks, and a total PTV dose of 6.5 Gy was prescribed. Eight patients were included in the translational analysis: three from the first dose cohort and the first five from the second dose cohort. Patients were given nivolumab as a 240 mg flat dose every two weeks and ipilimumab at 1 mg/kg every six weeks, with both drugs delivered intravenously. Cohort 2 received 1 Gy per fraction every two weeks, with a total of 13 Gy over 26 weeks. The trial did not randomize participants into treatment groups. Cyclophosphamide 200 mg/m2 was administered intravenously every two weeks, one day before each radiation and immunotherapy administration. Starting on cycle 1 day 1, patients took 300 mg of aspirin by mouth once daily for four cycles.

According to the study, the label for this sample's time point signals: after trial treatment. The treatment or condition label, read with the paper, signifies: LDRT plus nivolumab, ipilimumab, low-dose cyclophosphamide and aspirin (RACIN trial). Donors were enrolled in RACIN, a single-arm phase I dose-escalation trial in which nivolumab, ipilimumab, aspirin, low-dose cyclophosphamide and low-dose radiotherapy were combined. Patients were eligible if they had advanced solid tumors that were TIL-negative. This TCR came from a male donor with prostate cancer. The sample was PBMCs, taken after low-dose radiotherapy plus immunotherapy. The chain links TRBV7-2 with TRBJ2-2, with 10 middle bases fitting TRBD2. The CDR3 region has the sequence CASTLAGVNGELFF. The DNA is as follows: TGTGCCAGCACCCTAGCGGGGGTAAATGGGGAGCTGTTTTTT.